This T cell receptor (beta chain) emerged from a study of blood T cell repertoires in COVID-19. Study-level information: Researchers got acute and convalescent COVID-19 samples from the United States, Italy and Spain. Nucleic acid was either cDNA or gDNA, and it came from T cells, B-cell-depleted T cells, or PBMCs.

Patients in Seattle were enrolled during active infection, then followed longitudinally. Study processing details: Quantification of nucleated cells was approximated via reference gene primer amplification. Assay used: immunoSEQ multiplex PCR; TCRdb lists only in-frame clones, some missing. Clone size and V and J calls were adopted from that table, with D and trimming inferred from the DNA. Of under 550,000 clones listed, 80% to 90% are singletons. V lost 0 bases, J lost 5 bases, and 5 bases lay in between. The CDR3 runs to 12 residues. Germline V lookup: CDR1 SGHRS, CDR2 YFSETQ. The clonotype was recovered from a man aged 18 to 29 with COVID-19, enrolled during active disease. This sequence joins TRBV5-1 and TRBJ1-2; D is ambiguous. The material sequenced was peripheral blood. In nucleotides, the CDR3 is TGCGCCAGCAGCTTGGAGAGTTATGGCTACACCTTC. It yields the protein CASSLESYGYTF.